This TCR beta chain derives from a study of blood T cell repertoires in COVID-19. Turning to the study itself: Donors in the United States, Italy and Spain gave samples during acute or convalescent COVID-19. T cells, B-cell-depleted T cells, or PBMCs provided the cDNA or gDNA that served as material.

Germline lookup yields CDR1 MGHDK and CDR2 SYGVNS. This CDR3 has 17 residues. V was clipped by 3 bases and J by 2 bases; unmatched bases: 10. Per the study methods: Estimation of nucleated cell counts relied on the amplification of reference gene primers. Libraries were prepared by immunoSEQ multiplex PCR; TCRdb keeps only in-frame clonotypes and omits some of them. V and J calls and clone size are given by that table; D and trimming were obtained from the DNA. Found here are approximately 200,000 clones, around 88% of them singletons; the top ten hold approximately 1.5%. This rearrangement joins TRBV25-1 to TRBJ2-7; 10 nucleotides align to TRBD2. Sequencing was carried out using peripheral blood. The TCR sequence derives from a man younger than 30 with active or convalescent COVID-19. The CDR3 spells CASSDPSGRGVAYEQYF. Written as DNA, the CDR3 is TGTGCCAGCAGTGATCCTAGCGGGAGAGGGGTGGCCTACGAGCAGTACTTC.